The source of this TCR beta chain is a study of blood T cell repertoires in COVID-19. Looking at the study overall: Sites in the United States, Italy and Spain provided acute and convalescent COVID-19 samples. Nucleic acid was either cDNA or gDNA, and it came from T cells, B-cell-depleted T cells, or PBMCs.

The CDR3 is made up of 15 amino acids. The V and J ends lost 4 bases and 4 bases, in that order; junction bases with no gene match: 8. The germline gives CDR1 SNHLY, CDR2 FYNNEI. While infection was still active, Seattle patients were enrolled and then followed longitudinally. In the original processing: Amplification with reference gene primers provided the estimates of nucleated cell counts. Libraries were prepared by immunoSEQ multiplex PCR; TCRdb keeps only in-frame clonotypes and omits some of them. V, J and clone size derive from that table, while D and trimming were established from the DNA sequence. The table records fewer than 450,000 clones, approximately 88% of them present only once.

The clonotype originates from a woman between 45 and 65 years old with COVID-19, enrolled during active disease. The sequenced material came from peripheral blood. The V call is TRBV2, the J call TRBJ2-5, with 8 bases that match TRBD2. The CDR3 spells CASSVQAGDTETQYF. CDR3 nucleotides: TGTGCCAGCAGTGTTCAAGCGGGAGACACAGAGACCCAGTACTTC.